This entry lists 2 T cell receptor beta chains sequenced from one sample in a study of regulatory T cells in long-lasting Graves disease. Time point described: newly diagnosed GD, antithyroid drugs for less than 3 months. Researchers made the TCR library from RNA that was extracted from PBMCs. To make TCR beta libraries, researchers used iRepertoire HTBI primers and Arm-PCR of CDR3 regions. Each CDR3 protein is one row after TCRdb ran MiXCR on the multiplex PCR reads. This sample yields hundreds of thousands of distinct CDR3 sequences, of which roughly 14% are seen a single time; roughly a tenth belongs to the top ten. These sequences were also reported in another study, on T cells in Graves' hyperthyroidism and ophthalmopathy.

This specimen was peripheral blood mononuclear cells (PBMCs), taken at new diagnosis, from a patient treated with antithyroid drugs. These receptors were taken from a man aged 30 to 45 with Graves disease.

At least ten counts were recorded for this clonotype. This sequence joins TRBV29-1 and TRBJ2-7; D is unclear. Germline V gene sequence: CDR1 SQVTM, CDR2 ANQGSEA. Trimming took off 0 bases at V and 4 bases at J, with 7 bases between the two ends. The CDR3 runs 12 residues. The CDR3 coding sequence is TGCAGCGTTGAAGATGAGGAGTACGAGCAGTACTTC. Translating gives CSVEDEEYEQYF.

This clonotype was observed many times. J is TRBJ2-1 and V is TRBV9, with 7 bases identical to TRBD2. The CDR3 length is 18 residues. V shed 7 bases and J 4 bases; nucleotides not matched to a gene: 20. Germline V gene sequence: CDR1 SGDLS, CDR2 YYNGEE. In DNA form, the CDR3 reads TGTGCCAGCCAACCCCTCGAGATAGCGGGCGGCAATTACAATGAGCAGTTCTTC. Translating it yields CASQPLEIAGGNYNEQFF.